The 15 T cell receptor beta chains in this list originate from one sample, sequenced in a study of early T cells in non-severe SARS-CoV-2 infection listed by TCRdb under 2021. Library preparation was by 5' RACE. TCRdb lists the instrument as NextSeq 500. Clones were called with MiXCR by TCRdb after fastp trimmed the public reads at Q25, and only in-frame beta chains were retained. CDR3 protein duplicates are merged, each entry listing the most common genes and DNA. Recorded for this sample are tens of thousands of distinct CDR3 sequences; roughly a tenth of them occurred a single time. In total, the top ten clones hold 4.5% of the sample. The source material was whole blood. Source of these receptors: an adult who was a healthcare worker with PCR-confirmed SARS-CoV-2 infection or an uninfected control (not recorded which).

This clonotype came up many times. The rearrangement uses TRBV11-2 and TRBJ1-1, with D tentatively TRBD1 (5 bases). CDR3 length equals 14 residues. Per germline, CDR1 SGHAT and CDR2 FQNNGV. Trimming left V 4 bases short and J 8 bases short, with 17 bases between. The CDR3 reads CASSYPIQGTEAFF. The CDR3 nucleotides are TGTGCCAGCAGCTACCCAATCCAGGGCACAGAAGCTTTCTTT.

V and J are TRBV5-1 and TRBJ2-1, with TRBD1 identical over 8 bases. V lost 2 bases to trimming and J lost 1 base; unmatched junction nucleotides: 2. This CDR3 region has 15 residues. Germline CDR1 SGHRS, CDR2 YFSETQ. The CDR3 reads CASSLGTGSYNEQFF. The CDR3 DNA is TGCGCCAGCAGCTTAGGGACAGGTTCCTACAATGAGCAGTTCTTC.

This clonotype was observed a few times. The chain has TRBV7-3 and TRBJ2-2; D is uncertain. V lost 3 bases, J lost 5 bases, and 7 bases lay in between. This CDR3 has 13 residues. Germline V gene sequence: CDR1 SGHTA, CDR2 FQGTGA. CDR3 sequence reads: CASSLYSTGELFF. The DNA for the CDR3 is TGTGCCAGCAGCTTGTACAGTACCGGGGAGCTGTTTTTT.

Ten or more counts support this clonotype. The DNA of the CDR3 is TGTGCCAGCAGTGGAGGAGTAGCCAAAAACATTCAGTACTTC. Protein: CASSGGVAKNIQYF. The chain is built from TRBV12-3 or TRBV12-4 and TRBJ2-4; weak D call: TRBD2 (5 bases). The CDR3 loop spans 14 amino acids. The V end was cut by 5 bases, the J end by 0 bases, with 8 bases between.

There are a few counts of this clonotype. The CDR3 region is CASSPGSPQETQYF. The CDR3 bases are TGTGCCAGCAGCCCAGGGTCACCTCAAGAGACCCAGTACTTC. The genes are TRBV7-3 and TRBJ2-5, with D perhaps matching TRBD1 (5 bases). CDR3 length: 14 amino acids. Germline loops: CDR1 SGHTA, CDR2 FQGTGA. V lost 5 bases and J 2 bases, leaving 12 bases between the germline ends.

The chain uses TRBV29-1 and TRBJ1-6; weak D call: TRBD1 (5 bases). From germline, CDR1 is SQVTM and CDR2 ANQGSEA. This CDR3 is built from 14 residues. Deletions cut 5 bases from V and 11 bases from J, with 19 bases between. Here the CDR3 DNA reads TGCAGCGTTCAGGTTCAGGGCGGGGACGCACCCCTCCACTTT. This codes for CSVQVQGGDAPLHF.

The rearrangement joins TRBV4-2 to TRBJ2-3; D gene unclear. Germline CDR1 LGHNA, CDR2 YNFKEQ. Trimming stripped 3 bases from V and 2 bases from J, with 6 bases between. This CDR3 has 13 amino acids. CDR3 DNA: TGTGCCAGCAGCCAGCCCTACACAGATACGCAGTATTTT. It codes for CASSQPYTDTQYF.

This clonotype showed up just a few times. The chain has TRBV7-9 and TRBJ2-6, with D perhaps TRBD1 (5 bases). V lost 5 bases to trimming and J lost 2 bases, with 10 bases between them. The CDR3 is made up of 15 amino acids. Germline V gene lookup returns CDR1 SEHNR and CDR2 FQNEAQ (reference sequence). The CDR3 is CASSQTVAGANVLTF. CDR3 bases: TGTGCCAGCAGCCAGACAGTAGCTGGGGCCAACGTCCTGACTTTC.

The CDR3, as DNA: TGCGCCAGCAGCTGGAGGACTAGCGGTACTAGCACAGATACGCAGTATTTT. Translating gives CASSWRTSGTSTDTQYF. The chain is built from TRBV5-1 and TRBJ2-3; 10 nucleotides agree with TRBD2. Germline assignment: CDR1 SGHRS and CDR2 YFSETQ. V lost 3 bases and J lost 0; bases outside the gene matches: 7. There are 17 residues in the CDR3.

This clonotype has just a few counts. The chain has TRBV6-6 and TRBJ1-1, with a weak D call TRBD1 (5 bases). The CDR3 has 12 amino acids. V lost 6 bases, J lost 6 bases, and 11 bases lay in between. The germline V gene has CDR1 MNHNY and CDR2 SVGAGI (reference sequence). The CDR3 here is CASRRGAAEAFF. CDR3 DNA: TGTGCCAGCAGGAGGGGTGCGGCTGAAGCTTTCTTT.

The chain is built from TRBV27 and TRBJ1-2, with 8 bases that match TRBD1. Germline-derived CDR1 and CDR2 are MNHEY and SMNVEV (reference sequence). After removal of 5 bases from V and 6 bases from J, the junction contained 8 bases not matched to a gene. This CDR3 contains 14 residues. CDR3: CASSTHGQGDGYTF. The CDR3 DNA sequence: TGTGCCAGCAGTACCCATGGACAGGGCGATGGCTACACCTTC.

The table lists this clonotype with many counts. The CDR3 bases are TGTGCCAGCAGCTTGCGGGGTATCCCTGGGACTAGCGGGAATGAGCAGTTCTTC. Translated: CASSLRGIPGTSGNEQFF. The gene calls are TRBV5-5 and TRBJ2-1; 12 bases are a match to TRBD2. The CDR3 consists of 18 residues. Germline CDR1 SGHKS, CDR2 YYEKEE (reference sequence). Trimming cost V 1 base and J 7 bases; bases outside gene matches: 12.

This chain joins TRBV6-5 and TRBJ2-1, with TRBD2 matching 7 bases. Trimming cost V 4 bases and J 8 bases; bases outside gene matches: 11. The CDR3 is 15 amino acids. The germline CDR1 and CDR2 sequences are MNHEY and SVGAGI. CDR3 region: CASSFRDPRGDEQFF. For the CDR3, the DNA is TGTGCCAGCAGTTTCCGGGACCCCCGGGGGGATGAGCAGTTCTTC.

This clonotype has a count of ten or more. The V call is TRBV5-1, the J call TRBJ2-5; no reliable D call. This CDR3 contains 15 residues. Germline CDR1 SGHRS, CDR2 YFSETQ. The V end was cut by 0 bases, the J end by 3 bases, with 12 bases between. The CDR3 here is CASSLASTLEETQYF. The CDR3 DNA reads TGCGCCAGCAGCTTGGCGTCGACTCTTGAAGAGACCCAGTACTTC.

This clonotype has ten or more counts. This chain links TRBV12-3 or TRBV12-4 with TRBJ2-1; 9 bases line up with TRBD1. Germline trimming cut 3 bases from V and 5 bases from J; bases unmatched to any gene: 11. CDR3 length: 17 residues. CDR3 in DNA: TGTGCCAGCAGTTTTATTCTTGGGACAGGGAAAGACAATGAGCAGTTCTTC. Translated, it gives CASSFILGTGKDNEQFF.